What follows describes a single TCR beta chain. Its antigen is undetermined. The data derive from a study of T-cell memory formation after mild COVID-19. Study-level points and caveats: Pre-infection memory harbored some responding clones, suggesting cross-reactive memory joined. The study found balanced CD4/CD8 in clones contracting day 15 to 85 and a CD4+ lean in later expanders.

V was clipped by 3 bases and J by 4 bases, with 13 bases between them. The CDR3 length is 15 residues. From germline, CDR1 is SGHRS and CDR2 YFSETQ. TCRdb re-derived calls from the 5' RACE reads in MiXCR, one entry per CDR3 protein. The profile shows about 390,000 distinct CDR3 sequences, 16% of them singletons. The sequencing input was PBMCs or a T cell subset sorted from them (not recorded which). The gene calls are TRBV5-1 and TRBJ2-2; weak D call: TRBD1 (6 bases). This clonotype was sampled from a man aged 18 to 30 who had mild COVID-19 (a few samples of this study predate the infection). Cell type and time point are not known. CDR3 DNA: TGCGCCAGCAGCTACGGACAGAGGAGCACCGGGGAGCTGTTTTTT. Protein sequence: CASSYGQRSTGELFF.